A single sample gave rise to the 2 T cell receptor beta chains below, sequenced in a study of T cells in localized non-small cell lung cancer. TCRdb's table, derived via immunoSEQ multiplex PCR, lists solely in-frame clones and lacks some. There are over 20,000 clones in the sample; roughly 86% occur only once, and roughly 29% lies in the top ten. The sequences come from peripheral blood mononuclear cells, collected before any cancer treatment. These receptors were taken from a male donor at least 60 years old with stage II lung adenocarcinoma.

V usage is TRBV7-8 and J usage is TRBJ2-3; TRBD2 aligns across 14 bases. V shed 5 bases and J 6 bases; nucleotides not matched to a gene: 1. CDR1 and CDR2 from the germline V gene are SGHVS and FQNEAQ. The CDR3 spans 14 residues. The CDR3 nucleotides are TGTGCCAGCAGCCGGACTAGCGGGAGGGATACGCAGTATTTT. As protein: CASSRTSGRDTQYF.

Of note for this clone: The junction differs from germline at one of its ends, possibly a read error. V gene TRBV29-1 combines with J gene TRBJ2-2; possibly TRBD1 for D (7 bases). The length of the CDR3 is 14 residues. The germline CDR1 and CDR2 sequences are SQVTM and ANQGSEA. The CDR3 DNA reads as TGCAGCGTTGAGGGACAGCAGAACACCGGGGGGCTGTTTTTT. Translation: CSVEGQQNTGGLFF.